This T cell receptor (beta chain) was identified during a study of shared clonotypes between healthy human individuals. There were only Caucasian adults among the donors, and all lived in Nashville, Tennessee. At a deep level, the assay was run. Genomic DNA (from each subset) was split evenly across several immunoSEQ plates. The protocol was immunoSEQ multiplex PCR, while the TCRdb copy is restricted to in-frame clones and leaves out a portion. This sample has hundreds of thousands of clones, with 70% to 75% found just once. The CDR3 extends over 14 amino acids. Looked up from germline, CDR1 is SNHLY and CDR2 is FYNNEI. Trimming shortened V by 6 bases and J by 4 bases, and 13 bases separated the two germline ends.

Material for sequencing was memory CD4+ T cells sorted from blood. Subset meaning: CD45RA-negative fraction. This receptor was identified in a man younger than 40 in good health. The chain carries TRBV2 and TRBJ2-1; D is ambiguous. CDR3 amino acids: CASSADGPYNEQFF. The CDR3 DNA reads as TGTGCCAGCAGCGCGGATGGGCCGTACAATGAGCAGTTCTTC.